This TCR beta chain was obtained from a study of blood T cell repertoires in COVID-19 (dated by TCRdb to the early 2020s). In terms of the full investigation: The collaborator samples originated in the United States, Italy and Spain and spanned the acute and convalescent phases of COVID-19. The material from the prospective study consisted of cDNA or gDNA derived from T cells, B-cell-depleted T cells, or PBMCs. HLA class I and class II types, where available, came from metadata supplied by the sample provider rather than from assay-based typing. The samples were drawn from two sources: the first 160 participants of the ongoing ImmuneRACE study, and some 1,300 subjects contributed by 6 global collaborators. The repertoires were released in a freely available public database meant as a resource for research on the immune response to SARS-CoV-2. Nearly every sample came with metadata listing a de-identified subject ID, COVID-19 status, age in years and sex. Deeply sampled blood TCRbeta repertoires from subjects exposed to, actively infected with, or recovered from COVID-19 were included in the dataset. General conclusions and limits of the study: The quantity of clinical and demographic metadata differed by source and by participant and was supplied without curation.

A remark on this clone: Its antigen is currently not known. Per-nucleotide qualities are absent, and no much larger clonotype sits a single base away.

A distance of 11 bases separates the germline ends of V and J, which lose 4 bases and 9 bases respectively. Sequences SGHTA (CDR1) and FQGNSA (CDR2) are obtained from the germline V gene. There are 12 amino acids in the CDR3, from cysteine to phenylalanine inclusive. The only DNA kept is the CDR3, 36 bases in frame from the first base. The immunoSEQ Assay, a bias-controlled multiplex PCR, was used to amplify TCRbeta CDR3 regions from genomic DNA. Concerning the study's data processing: Within the assay, amplification of reference gene primers was used to estimate how many nucleated cells each sample contained. To quantify the absolute abundance of each unique TCRbeta CDR3 rearrangement, sequence reads were collapsed and filtered. For each sample, productive Simpson clonality was calculated as the square root of Simpson's diversity index over productive rearrangements. The source is immuneACCESS, and TCRdb retained only in-frame sequences with V and J called. Part of the clones is not carried over; for the studies checked, unresolved V genes explain less than half of this, and the remainder is unexplained. That table is the source of V, J and clone size, and D and trimming were worked out from the DNA. For this sample there are 430,000 or so clones; 88% appear just once. Over 1.5% of the sample is taken by the ten largest.

Enrolling through a virtual design, the prospective study's participants ranged in age from roughly 18 to 90 years and lived across around 25 United States geographic areas. In the prospective study, participants were assigned to cohorts based on the clinical history participants reported in a screening survey and a study questionnaire. For ImmuneRACE Cohort 3, a participant was defined as recovered based on two consecutive negative NP/OP PCR tests, clearance by a healthcare professional, or resolution of symptoms. Mobile phlebotomists in the prospective study collected whole blood, serum and a nasopharyngeal or oropharyngeal swab from every participant. Prospective study participants could optionally give additional blood draws and questionnaires over an approximately 2-month period. Before DNA extraction, blood samples from the prospective study were shipped at room temperature or frozen.

This receptor chain uses TRBV7-2 and TRBJ2-3, with the D gene uncertain. The sequenced sample was PBMCs or T cells enriched from blood (not recorded which). This receptor was identified in a woman in her forties who had recovered from COVID-19. The nucleotide sequence is given as TGTGCCAGCAGCTGGGTGAGGTTGACGCAGTATTTT. Protein translation: CASSWVRLTQYF.